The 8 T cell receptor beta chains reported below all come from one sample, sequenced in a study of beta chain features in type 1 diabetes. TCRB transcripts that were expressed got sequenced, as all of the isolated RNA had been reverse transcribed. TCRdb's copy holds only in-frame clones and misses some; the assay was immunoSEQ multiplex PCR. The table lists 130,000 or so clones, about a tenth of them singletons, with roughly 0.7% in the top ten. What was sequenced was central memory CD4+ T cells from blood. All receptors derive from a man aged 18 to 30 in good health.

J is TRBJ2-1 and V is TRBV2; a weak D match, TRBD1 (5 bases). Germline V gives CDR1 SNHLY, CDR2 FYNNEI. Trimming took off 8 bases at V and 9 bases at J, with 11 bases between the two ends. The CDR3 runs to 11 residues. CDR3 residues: CASSGQGEQFF. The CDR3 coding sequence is TGTGCCAGCTCTGGGCAGGGTGAGCAGTTCTTC.

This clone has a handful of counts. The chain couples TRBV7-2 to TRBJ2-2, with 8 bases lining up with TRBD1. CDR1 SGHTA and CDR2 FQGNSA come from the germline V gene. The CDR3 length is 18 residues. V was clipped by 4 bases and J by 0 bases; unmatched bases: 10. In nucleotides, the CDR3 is TGTGCCAGCAGCTCGCCCCCGGGACAGGATCCGAACACCGGGGAGCTGTTTTTT. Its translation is CASSSPPGQDPNTGELFF.

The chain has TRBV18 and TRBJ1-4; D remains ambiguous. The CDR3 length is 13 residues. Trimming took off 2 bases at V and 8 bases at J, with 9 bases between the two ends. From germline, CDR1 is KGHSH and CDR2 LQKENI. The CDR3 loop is CASSPEIQEKLFF. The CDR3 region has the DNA TGTGCCAGCTCACCAGAAATACAGGAAAAACTGTTTTTT. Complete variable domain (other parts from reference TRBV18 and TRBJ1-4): NAGVMQNPRHLVRRRGQEARLRCSPMKGHSHVYWYRQLPEEGLKFMVYLQKENIIDESGMPKERFSAEFPKEGPSILRIQQVVRGDSAAYFCASSPEIQEKLFFGSGTQLSVL.

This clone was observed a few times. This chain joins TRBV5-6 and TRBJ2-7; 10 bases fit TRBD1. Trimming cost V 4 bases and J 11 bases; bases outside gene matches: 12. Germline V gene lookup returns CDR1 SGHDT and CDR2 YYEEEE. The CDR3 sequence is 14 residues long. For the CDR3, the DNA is TGTGCCAGCAGCCGGGACAGGGGTAACGGCAGGGAGTACTTC. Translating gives CASSRDRGNGREYF.

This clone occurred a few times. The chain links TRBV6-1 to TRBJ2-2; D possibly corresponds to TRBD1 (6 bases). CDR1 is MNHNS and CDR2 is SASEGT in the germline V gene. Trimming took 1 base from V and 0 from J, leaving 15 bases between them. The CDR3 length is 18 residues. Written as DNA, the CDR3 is TGTGCCAGCAGTGAAGGCATCTCAGGGGCGGCGAACACCGGGGAGCTGTTTTTT. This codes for CASSEGISGAANTGELFF.

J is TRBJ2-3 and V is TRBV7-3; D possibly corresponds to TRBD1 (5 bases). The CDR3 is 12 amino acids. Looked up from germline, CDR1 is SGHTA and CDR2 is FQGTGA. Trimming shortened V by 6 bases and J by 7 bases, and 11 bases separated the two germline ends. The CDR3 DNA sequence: TGTGCCAGCAGTAGGGGCTCAAATACGCAGTATTTT. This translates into CASSRGSNTQYF.

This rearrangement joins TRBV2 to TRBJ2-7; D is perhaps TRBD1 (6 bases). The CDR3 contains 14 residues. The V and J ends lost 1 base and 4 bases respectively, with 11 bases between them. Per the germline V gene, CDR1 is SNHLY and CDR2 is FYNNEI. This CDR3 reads CASSEGGRGYEQYF. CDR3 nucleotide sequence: TGTGCCAGCAGTGAAGGAGGCAGGGGTTACGAGCAGTACTTC.

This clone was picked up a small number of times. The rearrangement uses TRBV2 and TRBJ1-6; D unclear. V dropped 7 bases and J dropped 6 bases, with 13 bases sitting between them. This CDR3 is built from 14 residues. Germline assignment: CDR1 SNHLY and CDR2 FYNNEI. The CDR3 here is CASKILWSNSPLHF. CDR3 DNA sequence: TGTGCCAGCAAAATCCTATGGAGTAATTCACCCCTCCACTTT. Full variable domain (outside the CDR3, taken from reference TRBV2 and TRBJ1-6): EPEVTQTPSHQVTQMGQEVILRCVPISNHLYFYWYRQILGQKVEFLVSFYNNEISEKSEIFDDQFSVERPDGSNFTLKIRSTKLEDSAMYFCASKILWSNSPLHFGNGTRLTVT.